The 17 T cell receptor beta chains in this list originate from one sample, sequenced in a study of shared clonotypes between healthy human individuals. Clones were sequenced by immunoSEQ multiplex PCR, and TCRdb holds only the in-frame ones, with some missing. The sample has about 500,000 clones, roughly four fifths seen once. Sequences were obtained from PBMCs. These receptor sequences come from a woman in her thirties or forties in good health. Some clones in this sample may be carry-over from other donors' samples.

The rearrangement links TRBV7-2 to TRBJ2-7; 7 bases align to TRBD1. The trim removed 4 bases at V and 6 bases at J, leaving 6 bases unmatched. The CDR3 runs to 13 residues. The germline V gene encodes CDR1 SGHTA and CDR2 FQGNSA. The CDR3 sequence: CASSSLQGSEQYF. CDR3 bases: TGTGCCAGCAGCTCACTACAGGGGAGCGAGCAGTACTTC.

In this sample, this clone turned up many times. The sample contains more than one DNA sequence encoding this CDR3. The chain couples TRBV4-2 to TRBJ2-3; 12 bases align to TRBD2. Germline V lookup: CDR1 LGHNA, CDR2 YNFKEQ. The ends lost 6 bases at V and 0 bases at J; junction bases unmatched: 7. The CDR3 runs 17 residues. CDR3 protein: CASSRRTSGESTDTQYF. In nucleotides, the CDR3 is TGTGCCAGCAGTCGCCGGACTAGCGGGGAGAGCACAGATACGCAGTATTTT.

V gene TRBV7-3 combines with J gene TRBJ2-7; TRBD2 aligns across 10 bases. CDR1 is SGHTA and CDR2 is FQGTGA in the germline V gene. This CDR3 has 14 amino acids. Trimming at V came to 2 bases and at J to 7 bases, leaving 5 bases not matched to a gene. The CDR3 sequence: CASSLLAGDREQYF. In DNA, the CDR3 is TGTGCCAGCAGCTTACTAGCGGGAGATAGGGAGCAGTACTTC.

For the CDR3, the DNA is TGTGCCAGCAGCTTAACAGGGGGCGGCGAGACCCAGTACTTC. Its translation: CASSLTGGGETQYF. The chain joins TRBV7-3 to TRBJ2-5; 7 nucleotides line up with TRBD1. The CDR3 is made up of 14 amino acids. The germline V gene encodes CDR1 SGHTA and CDR2 FQGTGA. The V gene end was trimmed by 0 bases and the J gene end by 5 bases; junction bases not matched to a gene: 3.

The chain has TRBV11-1 and TRBJ2-6; 11 nucleotides match TRBD1. Germline V gene data show CDR1 as SGHAT and CDR2 as FQDESV (reference sequence). This CDR3 spans 18 amino acids. Losses at the gene ends were 5 bases for V and 0 bases for J; bases not matched to a gene: 6. CDR3 DNA: TGTGCCAGCAGCCCACGGGACAGGGGGGGCTCTGGGGCCAACGTCCTGACTTTC. Amino acids: CASSPRDRGGSGANVLTF.

This chain uses TRBV19 with TRBJ1-5; the D is unclear. Trimming cost V 3 bases and J 3 bases, with 9 bases left between them. The CDR3 has 14 amino acids. Germline V gene data show CDR1 as LNHDA and CDR2 as SQIVND (reference sequence). The CDR3: CASSMSGANQPQHF. CDR3 DNA sequence: TGTGCCAGTAGTATGTCAGGCGCCAATCAGCCCCAGCATTTT.

The chain joins TRBV7-9 to TRBJ2-1; TRBD2 agrees at 7 bases. This CDR3 has 16 amino acids. J gave up 0 bases and V 5 bases, and 7 bases lay outside the gene matches. Germline V gene sequence: CDR1 SEHNR, CDR2 FQNEAQ (reference sequence). The CDR3 region has the DNA TGTGCCAGCAGCCCCCACGGGGGGAGCTCCTACAATGAGCAGTTCTTC. It encodes CASSPHGGSSYNEQFF.

This clone showed up just once. The chain joins TRBV1 to TRBJ2-4. TRBV1 is assigned pseudogene status. The CDR3 runs to 13 residues. The CDR3 nucleotides are TGCACCAGCCGACCGTATGCCAAAAACATTCAGTACTTC. Its translation: CTSRPYAKNIQYF.

In regard to this clone: Since a far larger clone is one base different, this is likely a read error. The V and J genes are TRBV29-1 and TRBJ2-7; D is possibly TRBD1 (6 bases). V dropped 4 bases and J dropped 3 bases, with 19 bases sitting between them. Germline V gene sequence: CDR1 SQVTM, CDR2 ANQGSEA. This CDR3 is 15 amino acids long. The CDR3 spells CSVVGEGTRLYEQYF. CDR3 DNA sequence: TGCAGCGTTGTGGGGGAAGGGACAAGGCTCTACGAGCAGTACTTC.

V and J are TRBV7-9 and TRBJ1-2; tentative D call: TRBD1 (6 bases). Germline CDR1 and CDR2: SEHNR and FQNEAQ (reference sequence). Between the trimmed V and J ends, which lost 0 bases and 1 base, there was a span of 9 bases. This CDR3 spans 15 amino acids. CDR3 residues: CASSLADSLNYGYTF. The CDR3 nucleotides are TGTGCCAGCAGCTTAGCGGACAGCCTTAACTATGGCTACACCTTC.

The rearrangement links TRBV5-1 to TRBJ2-1; 10 bases are a match to TRBD2. The CDR3 is made up of 15 amino acids. The germline V gene encodes CDR1 SGHRS and CDR2 YFSETQ. V trimming: 4 bases; J trimming: 6 bases; junction bases outside the gene matches: 7. The CDR3 DNA reads TGCGCCAGCAGCGGCTTCCAGCGGGAGGGCAATGAGCAGTTCTTC. It yields the protein CASSGFQREGNEQFF.

This clone was recorded a few times. V gene TRBV30 combines with J gene TRBJ2-3, with a weak D call TRBD1 (6 bases). Trimming took off 5 bases at V and 3 bases at J, with 15 bases between the two ends. Germline V gene data show CDR1 as GTSNPN and CDR2 as SVGIG (reference sequence). The CDR3 length is 14 residues. CDR3 nucleotide sequence: TGTGCCTGGGAAACAGGGTTGGGAACAGATACGCAGTATTTT. Its protein is CAWETGLGTDTQYF.

Remarks on this clone: With only one base between it and a far larger clone, this is likely a read error. Within the sample, other DNA sequences also encode this same CDR3. The chain carries TRBV7-2 and TRBJ1-4, with a weak D call TRBD1 (5 bases). Per germline, CDR1 SGHTA and CDR2 FQGNSA. V shed 4 bases and J shed 1 base, with 10 bases lying between them. CDR3 length equals 15 residues. The CDR3 nucleotides read TGTGCCAGCAGCTCAGGAGGGGAAACTAATGAAAAACTGTTTTTT. Its translation is CASSSGGETNEKLFF.

Points on this clone: A far larger clone differs by one base, so this is likely a read error. This chain uses TRBV4-2 with TRBJ2-7, with TRBD1 matching over 8 bases. The CDR3 is made up of 14 amino acids. Germline V lookup: CDR1 LGHNA, CDR2 YNFKEQ. The ends lost 2 bases at V and 2 bases at J; junction bases unmatched: 2. CDR3 DNA: TGTGCCAGCAGCCAACGACAGGGGACCTACGAGCAGTACTTC. This translates into CASSQRQGTYEQYF.

As to this clone: A much larger clone lies a single base off, so this may be a read error. The V call is TRBV10-1, the J call TRBJ2-5, with D hard to call. Matching the DNA end better, TRBJ2-7 makes the J call doubtful. CDR1 and CDR2 (germline): WNHNN, SYGVQD (reference sequence). This CDR3 has 14 amino acids. The CDR3 region is CASSESSRSHEQYF. The CDR3 DNA reads TGCGCCAGCAGTGAGTCCAGTCGCTCCCACGAGCAGTACTTC.

This clone was recorded a few times. Other nucleotide sequences from this sample produce the same CDR3. This rearrangement joins TRBV7-2 to TRBJ1-1; no firm D call. Germline CDR1 and CDR2: SGHTA and FQGNSA. The germline V and J ends were trimmed by 3 bases and 1 base, with 6 bases remaining between them. This CDR3 has 13 amino acids. The CDR3 reads CASSFGRNTEAFF. The CDR3 nucleotides read TGTGCCAGCAGCTTCGGGAGGAACACTGAAGCTTTCTTT.

J is TRBJ1-2 and V is TRBV4-2; D unclear. The CDR3 runs 12 residues. The ends were cut back, 3 bases at V and 5 bases at J, with 7 bases in the middle. Germline V gene data show CDR1 as LGHNA and CDR2 as YNFKEQ. The CDR3 region is CASSQVSYGYTF. CDR3 nucleotides: TGTGCCAGCAGCCAGGTCTCATATGGCTACACCTTC.